This T cell receptor beta chain is drawn from a study of T cells in Graves' hyperthyroidism and ophthalmopathy. Across the study: The blood sample was taken at first diagnosis, before treatment began.

Template material for amplifying TCR beta CDR3 regions consisted of RNA transcripts. With the HTBI primer set, the TCR CDR3 went through a first round of RT-PCR. In TCRdb, the multiplex PCR reads were re-called with MiXCR into one record per CDR3 protein. The table shows about 610,000 distinct CDR3 sequences, with more than 15% occurring only once. CDR3 length equals 13 residues. V was shortened by 6 bases and J by 8 bases, with 14 bases between the two germline ends. The germline CDR1 and CDR2 sequences are SNHLY and FYNNEI. The sample holds many counts of this clonotype. The material sequenced was blood. This sequence joins TRBV2 and TRBJ2-1; tentatively, D is TRBD1 or TRBD2 (5 bases each). The sequence came from a woman aged 40 to 50 with Graves' ophthalmopathy. CDR3 DNA sequence: TGTGCCAGCAGCCGGGGACGAAATGATGAGCAGTTCTTC. It is translated as CASSRGRNDEQFF.